The source of this TCR beta chain is a study of blood T cell repertoires in COVID-19. Turning to the study itself: Donors in the United States, Italy and Spain gave samples during acute or convalescent COVID-19. PBMCs, B-cell-depleted T cells, or T cells provided the cDNA or gDNA that made up the material.

The V gene's germline CDR1 is SGDLS and CDR2 YYNGEE. V lost 4 bases, J lost 0 bases, and 10 bases stayed unmatched. CDR3 length equals 16 residues. This clone turned up a few times. Assay: immunoSEQ multiplex PCR; the TCRdb copy retains only in-frame clones and omits some. Seen here are about 340,000 clones, 80% to 95% observed once, and the top ten hold approximately 17%. In assigning cohorts, the study relied on participant-reported clinical history. Cohort 3 donors were reported recovered after two negative PCRs, clearance, or symptom resolution. The origin of this receptor is a woman aged 30 to 39 who had recovered from COVID-19. What was sequenced was PBMCs or T cells enriched from blood (not recorded which). The rearrangement uses TRBV9 and TRBJ2-7; 7 bases map to TRBD2. CDR3 residues: CASSHDSGGSSYEQYF. The CDR3 DNA follows: TGTGCCAGCAGCCATGATTCTGGCGGGAGCTCCTACGAGCAGTACTTC.